These 8 T cell receptor beta chains came from one sample sequenced in a study of neurological immune-mediated disorders. One entry per CDR3 protein, called by TCRdb with MiXCR from the 5' RACE reads. The sample includes tens of thousands of distinct CDR3 sequences, about 10% seen only once; the top ten take approximately 2%. The sample comprised PBMCs. These receptor sequences come from a man aged 60 to 69 in good health.

There are many counts of this clonotype. This CDR3 reads CSVGGGNEQYF. The CDR3 nucleotides are TGCAGCGTAGGTGGAGGGAACGAGCAGTACTTC. This chain joins TRBV29-1 and TRBJ2-7; weak D call: TRBD2 (6 bases). Trimming pared 6 bases from V and 5 bases from J, leaving 11 bases between. The CDR3 runs to 11 residues. The V gene's germline CDR1 is SQVTM and CDR2 ANQGSEA.

This clonotype was observed many times. This chain uses TRBV20-1 with TRBJ1-5; 8 positions match TRBD1. J gave up 8 bases and V 7 bases, and 10 bases lay outside the gene matches. Germline lookup yields CDR1 DFQATT and CDR2 SNEGSKA (reference sequence). The CDR3 covers 13 residues. CDR3 sequence (DNA): TGCAGTGGACGACAGGGGAATTGGGAGCCCCAGCATTTT. It encodes CSGRQGNWEPQHF.

Ten or more counts support this clonotype. This rearrangement joins TRBV7-6 to TRBJ2-7; 12 bases line up with TRBD1. V was pared by 0 bases and J by 7 bases, with 7 bases of the junction left unmatched. The V gene's germline CDR1 is SGHVS and CDR2 FNYEAQ. The CDR3 has 16 amino acids. CDR3 coding DNA: TGTGCCAGCAGCTTAGCGCCGGGACAGGGGGCATATGAGCAGTACTTC. Residues: CASSLAPGQGAYEQYF.

This clonotype appeared many times. V usage is TRBV12-3 or TRBV12-4 and J usage is TRBJ2-7; D ambiguous. V was trimmed by 6 bases and J by 0 bases, leaving 15 bases between them. The CDR3 is made up of 15 amino acids. The CDR3 DNA reads TGTGCCAGCAGGCAAGGGATATTCGCCTCCTACGAGCAGTACTTC. It specifies CASRQGIFASYEQYF.

Many counts were recorded for this clonotype. V is TRBV27 and J is TRBJ2-2, with a weak D call TRBD1 (5 bases). This CDR3 contains 15 residues. Trimming stripped 7 bases from V and 4 bases from J, with 16 bases between. Germline V CDR1 and CDR2: MNHEY, SMNVEV (reference sequence). Here the CDR3 reads CASTLRGEATGELFF. CDR3 nucleotide sequence: TGTGCCAGCACACTAAGGGGTGAGGCCACCGGGGAGCTGTTTTTT.

This clonotype was recorded many times. The chain uses TRBV4-3 and TRBJ1-3; D gene uncertain. Germline CDR1 LGHNA, CDR2 YSLEER. The CDR3 has 16 amino acids. The V end lost 0 bases, the J end lost 4 bases, and 13 bases lay between the germline ends. Written as DNA, the CDR3 is TGCGCCAGCAGCCAAGATCGGCGGGGAATCGGAAACACCATATATTTT. Protein product: CASSQDRRGIGNTIYF.

This clonotype came up many times. The chain combines TRBV5-4 with TRBJ2-3, with TRBD2 matching over 13 bases. CDR1 and CDR2 from the germline V gene are SGHNT and YYREEE (reference sequence). The CDR3 runs 16 residues. The J segment lost 1 base and the V segment lost 4 bases, leaving 3 bases of the junction unmatched. CDR3: CASSPGTSGGTDTQYF. The CDR3 nucleotides read TGTGCCAGCAGCCCCGGGACTAGCGGGGGCACAGATACGCAGTATTTT.

As regards this clonotype: This may stem from a read error, because a much larger clone lies one nucleotide away. In DNA form, the CDR3 reads TGTGCCAGCAGCTCTCTGAGGCCTAGCACATATACGCAGTATTTT. This gives the protein CASSSLRPSTYTQYF. The chain uses TRBV7-2 and TRBJ2-3, with D possibly being TRBD2 (5 bases). The CDR3 spans 15 residues. CDR1 SGHTA and CDR2 FQGNSA come from the germline V gene.